The 8 T cell receptor beta chains below all came from one sample that was sequenced in a study of CDR3 diversity in severe acne. One entry per CDR3 protein results from TCRdb running MiXCR on the PCR reads. The table records approximately 90,000 distinct CDR3 sequences, under 55% of them present only once. Sample: blood. Source of these receptors: a male donor with severe acne vulgaris.

In this sample, this clonotype turned up a few times. V usage is TRBV25-1 and J usage is TRBJ2-7, with 10 bases lining up with TRBD1. With 8 bases clipped from V and 6 bases from J, the junction kept 13 bases outside the gene matches. The CDR3 runs 15 residues. CDR1 is MGHDK, CDR2 SYGVNS, per germline. The CDR3 coding sequence is TGTGCCAGCTCACAAAAGGGACAGGGGTCCCTCGAGCAGTACTTC. Translation: CASSQKGQGSLEQYF.

This clonotype has at least ten counts. The chain is built from TRBV7-2 and TRBJ1-2; possibly TRBD1 for D (6 bases). CDR1 is SGHTA and CDR2 is FQGNSA in the germline V gene. V dropped 5 bases and J dropped 4 bases, with 20 bases sitting between them. CDR3 length: 16 amino acids. CDR3: CASSTRFIGGTYGYTF. CDR3 nucleotides: TGTGCCAGCAGCACCCGCTTCATAGGGGGGACCTATGGCTACACCTTC.

This clonotype came up a few times. This chain joins TRBV19 and TRBJ2-4; D call uncertain. The germline V and J ends were trimmed by 4 bases and 6 bases, with 13 bases remaining between them. This CDR3 has 14 amino acids. Looked up from germline, CDR1 is LNHDA and CDR2 is SQIVND (reference sequence). The CDR3 is CASSTVGPGNIQYF. CDR3 coding DNA: TGTGCCAGTAGTACTGTGGGTCCGGGAAACATTCAGTACTTC.

The chain carries TRBV30 and TRBJ1-5; no definite D call. Trimming took 2 bases from V and 6 from J, leaving 8 bases between them. The CDR3 extends over 12 amino acids. Germline V gene sequence: CDR1 GTSNPN, CDR2 SVGIG (reference sequence). CDR3 sequence: CAWSPRSQPQHF. As DNA, the CDR3 is TGTGCCTGGAGTCCTCGGAGTCAGCCCCAGCATTTT.

The chain is built from TRBV7-8 and TRBJ2-7; D not resolved. V lost 8 bases and J 3 bases, leaving 14 bases between the germline ends. Per the germline V gene, CDR1 is SGHVS and CDR2 is FQNEAQ. The CDR3 runs 13 residues. In DNA, the CDR3 is TGTGCCAGCTCCCTATACGCGGACTACGAGCAGTACTTC. Encoded protein: CASSLYADYEQYF.

This chain links TRBV25-1 with TRBJ2-5; tentatively, D is TRBD2 (6 bases). Germline CDR1 MGHDK, CDR2 SYGVNS. The CDR3 is made up of 15 amino acids. V was cut by 5 bases and J by 0 bases, with 13 bases left in between. This chain's CDR3 is CASSSLRENQETQYF. The CDR3 region has the DNA TGTGCCAGCAGTTCATTGCGGGAAAACCAAGAGACCCAGTACTTC. The full variable domain, its missing parts supplied by reference TRBV25-1 and TRBJ2-5, is EADIYQTPRYLVIGTGKKITLECSQTMGHDKMYWYQQDPGMELHLIHYSYGVNSTEKGDLSSESTVSRIRTEHFPLTLESARPSHTSQYLCASSSLRENQETQYFGPGTRLLVL.

The rearrangement links TRBV12-3 or TRBV12-4 to TRBJ2-7; 7 bases are a match to TRBD2. CDR3 length: 13 residues. After removal of 5 bases from V and 4 bases from J, the junction contained 5 bases not matched to a gene. CDR3 nucleotides: TGTGCCAGCAGTATCGGGACTACGTACGAGCAGTACTTC. The encoded protein is CASSIGTTYEQYF.

V and J are TRBV7-2 and TRBJ2-1; 9 nucleotides agree with TRBD2. The germline CDR1 and CDR2 sequences are SGHTA and FQGNSA. Trimming at V came to 1 base and at J to 2 bases, leaving 6 bases not matched to a gene. The CDR3 has 17 residues. The CDR3 DNA reads as TGTGCCAGCAGCTTAGGCCCTGCGGGGGGGGCCTACAATGAGCAGTTCTTC. It translates to CASSLGPAGGAYNEQFF.